The clone carrying this T cell receptor beta chain has just a few counts. This entry comes from a study of OX40 agonist ivuxolimab in advanced cancers. Germline V gene data show CDR1 as MDHEN and CDR2 as SYDVKM. The V gene lost 5 bases and the J gene lost 3 bases, with 20 bases spanning the gap. The CDR3 has 16 amino acids. Sequencing used immunoSEQ multiplex PCR; TCRdb keeps in-frame clones, though not all of them. The table includes some 86,000 clones, around 90% detected once. Specimen: CD4+ or CD8+ T cells sorted from blood, collected in a trial of the OX40 agonist ivuxolimab. This receptor was identified in an adult with an advanced solid tumor such as melanoma, head and neck, liver or kidney cancer. The V gene is TRBV28, the J gene TRBJ2-7; the D gene could be TRBD1 or TRBD2 (5 bases each). This chain's CDR3 is CASSEGTSAIHYEQYV. The CDR3 DNA follows: TGTGCCAGCAGTGAGGGGACGTCTGCGATACACTACGAGCAGTACGTC.